The 3 T cell receptor beta chains below were found in one sample sequenced in a study of response to subunit inactivated influenza vaccine. One entry per CDR3 protein, called by TCRdb with MiXCR from the RT-PCR reads. The data contain 700,000 to 900,000 distinct CDR3 sequences, 21% of them singletons. The sequences come from PBMCs from blood, collected more than 4 days after vaccination. The receptor set was obtained from a middle-aged man who received an inactivated influenza vaccine.

V usage is TRBV20-1 and J usage is TRBJ2-5; TRBD2 agrees at 8 bases. The CDR3 sequence is 13 residues long. The trim removed 1 base at V and 5 bases at J, leaving 3 bases unmatched. Germline CDR1 is DFQATT and CDR2 is SNEGSKA (reference sequence). The CDR3: CSARGTSHETQYF. CDR3 nucleotides: TGCAGTGCTAGAGGGACTAGCCACGAGACCCAGTACTTC.

Only a few counts were recorded for this clonotype. The chain is built from TRBV6-1 and TRBJ1-5; D uncertain. The CDR3 spans 13 residues. The V end lost 10 bases, the J end lost 0 bases, and 10 bases lay between the germline ends. Per germline, CDR1 MNHNS and CDR2 SASEGT. Here the CDR3 reads CATRRVSNQPQHF. For the CDR3, the DNA is TGTGCCACCCGTAGAGTTAGCAATCAGCCCCAGCATTTT.

The chain combines TRBV20-1 with TRBJ2-5; D is ambiguous. Trimming cost V 2 bases and J 5 bases, with 9 bases left between them. The CDR3 extends over 12 amino acids. CDR1 is DFQATT and CDR2 is SNEGSKA in the germline V gene (reference sequence). The CDR3 bases are TGCAGTGCTAGACCCCAATTGGAGACCCAGTACTTC. This codes for CSARPQLETQYF.